These T cell receptor beta chains were read from a single sample in a study of vaccination and CD4 T cells after COVID-19. TCRdb recomputed calls from the PCR reads with MiXCR, one row per CDR3 protein. Of under 25,000 distinct CDR3 sequences listed, 67% are singletons. Their recognized antigens are unknown. Sequenced sample: CD4+ T cells from blood, cultured in vitro. These receptors were collected from a human donor who had recovered from COVID-19. The CDR3 runs from the conserved cysteine through the conserved F or W. Each record gives: D gene, J gene, V gene, CDR3 protein, CDR3 DNA. A D gene is named only where the DNA matches it firmly.

- TRBJ1-2 TRBV6-5 CASSFSFGGSAGYTF TGTGCCAGCAGTTTCTCCTTCGGAGGGTCGGCCGGCTACACCTTC
TRBD1 TRBJ2-2 TRBV24-1 CATSGLSGRGRGIGELFF TGTGCCACCAGTGGATTATCGGGCAGGGGGCGCGGGATCGGGGAGCTGTTTTTT
TRBD2 TRBJ2-7 TRBV30 CAWSGTWTSLTYEQYF TGTGCCTGGAGTGGCACGTGGACTAGCCTTACCTACGAGCAGTACTTC
- TRBJ1-3 TRBV19 CARVRRQGSGNTIYF TGTGCCAGAGTAAGGAGGCAGGGATCCGGAAACACCATATATTTT
- TRBJ1-6 TRBV28 CASSVPGAWDSPLHF TGTGCCAGCAGTGTCCCGGGGGCTTGGGATTCACCCCTCCACTTT
- TRBJ2-3 TRBV6-2/TRBV6-3 CASSYPSPTGPDTQYF TGTGCCAGCAGTTACCCCTCCCCTACGGGCCCAGATACGCAGTATTTT
TRBD1 TRBJ2-3 TRBV19 CASSEQGVGGDTQYF TGTGCCAGTAGTGAACAGGGGGTAGGGGGCGATACGCAGTATTTT
TRBD2 TRBJ2-2 TRBV19 CASSRLAQNTGELFF TGTGCCAGTAGCCGACTAGCGCAGAACACCGGGGAGCTGTTTTTT
TRBD2 TRBJ2-3 TRBV27 CASSLSVVAGGTDTQYF TGTGCCAGCAGTTTATCTGTGGTGGCGGGAGGCACAGATACGCAGTATTTT
- TRBJ2-7 TRBV19 CASARDKTYEQYF TGTGCCAGTGCCCGGGACAAGACCTACGAGCAGTACTTC